These T cell receptor beta chains were read from a single sample in a study of CD8 T cells in Susac syndrome. Using its own MiXCR run on the immunoSEQ multiplex PCR reads, TCRdb lists one record per CDR3 protein. This table has about 300,000 distinct CDR3 sequences, around 84% appearing once. Material: CD8+ T cells from PBMCs. These receptors came from a human donor with multiple sclerosis. Each CDR3 is given with its conserved first and last residue. D genes are given only for firm matches. Not all rows give a size; the values are once, few, many and, for expanded clones, a class.

cdr3_aa cdr3_nt d_call j_call v_call clone_size
CASSSVRGHEQYF TGTGCCAGCTCCTCGGTGAGGGGTCACGAGCAGTACTTC - TRBJ2-7 TRBV2 once
CASSPPTLAEEADTQYF TGCGCCAGCAGCCCGCCTACTCTAGCGGAGGAGGCAGATACGCAGTATTTT TRBD2 TRBJ2-3 TRBV5-1 -
CASSSFLAGAEAGELFF TGTGCCAGCAGTTCCTTCTTAGCGGGAGCGGAGGCCGGGGAGCTGTTTTTT TRBD2 TRBJ2-2 TRBV27 -
CTRTGGHQPQHF TGCACCCGGACAGGGGGCCATCAGCCCCAGCATTTT TRBD1 TRBJ1-5 TRBV20-1 -
CASSLGGQGGGYTF TGCGCCAGCAGCTTGGGCGGACAGGGCGGAGGCTACACCTTC TRBD1 TRBJ1-2 TRBV5-1 -
CAISEGTSGFISYEQYF TGTGCCATCAGTGAGGGAACTAGCGGTTTCATTTCCTACGAGCAGTACTTC TRBD2 TRBJ2-7 TRBV10-3 once
CASSQDTGGRLDSPLHF TGCGCCAGCAGCCAAGATACAGGGGGACGATTGGATTCACCCCTCCACTTT TRBD1 TRBJ1-6 TRBV4-1 -
CASSQEFGTKVYGYTF TGTGCCAGCAGCCAAGAATTTGGGACAAAAGTCTATGGCTACACCTTC - TRBJ1-2 TRBV3-1 -
CASSVSGGPNEQFF TGCGCCAGCAGCGTAAGTGGAGGGCCAAATGAGCAGTTCTTC - TRBJ2-1 TRBV5-1 -
CASSLGTSDNPF TGTGCCAGCAGTTTGGGGACATCTGACAATCCATTT - TRBJ1-1 TRBV2 -
CASSPRLGRFEQYF TGTGCCAGCAGCCCTCGTTTGGGAAGATTTGAGCAGTACTTC - TRBJ2-7 TRBV7-2 -
CASRGGYGYTF TGTGCCAGCAGGGGAGGCTACGGCTACACCTTC - TRBJ1-2 TRBV11-2 once
CASSETANEKLFF TGCGCCAGCAGTGAAACAGCTAATGAAAAACTGTTTTTT - TRBJ1-4 TRBV10-1 -
CASSEWMAGEYNEQFF TGTGCCAGCAGTGAATGGATGGCGGGAGAGTACAATGAGCAGTTCTTC TRBD2 TRBJ2-1 TRBV25-1 -
CASSYLRDKDNEQFF TGTGCCAGCAGTTACCTACGGGACAAAGACAATGAGCAGTTCTTC - TRBJ2-1 TRBV6-2/TRBV6-3 few
CATKRDRGNTGELFF TGTGCCACCAAAAGGGACAGAGGGAACACCGGGGAGCTGTTTTTT TRBD1 TRBJ2-2 TRBV15 -
CSALRVGRAAPYEQYF TGCAGTGCCTTACGTGTGGGGAGGGCCGCTCCCTACGAGCAGTACTTC TRBD2 TRBJ2-7 TRBV20-1 -
CASSPQTGMSYGYTF TGTGCCAGCAGTCCCCAAACAGGGATGTCCTATGGCTACACCTTC - TRBJ1-2 TRBV27 -
CASSTRDYAYEQYF TGTGCCAGCAGCACCCGGGACTACGCCTACGAGCAGTACTTC TRBD2 TRBJ2-7 TRBV7-6 -
CASSFEGQAGGGYTF TGTGCCAGCAGCTTCGAGGGACAGGCCGGGGGTGGCTACACCTTC TRBD1 TRBJ1-2 TRBV11-2 -
CSVGTELYEQYF TGCAGCGTTGGGACCGAGCTCTACGAGCAGTACTTC - TRBJ2-7 TRBV29-1 -
CATVRQESSYEQYF TGTGCCACCGTCCGACAGGAGAGCTCCTACGAGCAGTACTTC - TRBJ2-7 TRBV7-9 -
CASFGREAGEKLFF TGTGCCAGCTTCGGGAGGGAGGCCGGTGAAAAACTGTTTTTT - TRBJ1-4 TRBV12-3/TRBV12-4 once
CASSWLTSWGYNEQFF TGTGCCAGCAGTTGGTTGACTTCCTGGGGATACAATGAGCAGTTCTTC - TRBJ2-1 TRBV6-5 -
CAIRLAGGMDTQYF TGTGCCATTAGACTAGCGGGAGGGATGGATACGCAGTATTTT TRBD2 TRBJ2-3 TRBV10-3 -
CSVEDHHLGVEQYF TGCAGCGTTGAAGATCACCACCTTGGTGTTGAGCAGTACTTC - TRBJ2-7 TRBV29-1 -
CAISRQGVEQYF TGTGCCATCTCAAGACAGGGAGTCGAGCAGTACTTC TRBD1 TRBJ2-7 TRBV28 -
CASSLGRKTSGSGDTQYF TGTGCTAGCAGCTTGGGCCGTAAAACTAGCGGGAGCGGGGATACGCAGTATTTT TRBD2 TRBJ2-3 TRBV7-7 -
CASSDSSGKSDTQYF TGTGCCAGCAGTGACTCGAGCGGGAAATCAGATACGCAGTATTTT TRBD2 TRBJ2-3 TRBV6-4 -
CASSLRRQGPNTEAFF TGTGCCAGCAGTTTACGGAGACAGGGGCCGAACACTGAAGCTTTCTTT TRBD1 TRBJ1-1 TRBV27 -
CASSPDGQGGETQYF TGTGCTAGCAGCCCAGATGGACAGGGCGGAGAGACCCAGTACTTC TRBD1 TRBJ2-5 TRBV7-7 -
CASSQESGSYEQYF TGTGCCAGCAGCCAAGAAAGCGGGAGCTACGAGCAGTACTTC TRBD2 TRBJ2-7 TRBV3-1 once
CASSPNRGGETQYF TGTGCCAGCAGCCCGAACAGGGGTGGAGAGACCCAGTACTTC TRBD1 TRBJ2-5 TRBV5-5 once
CAWRVGIRDEQFF TGTGCCTGGAGGGTGGGAATTCGGGATGAGCAGTTCTTC - TRBJ2-1 TRBV30 -
CASSDDFTDTQYF TGTGCCAGCAGCGACGACTTCACAGATACGCAGTATTTT - TRBJ2-3 TRBV11-2 -
CASSDNNYEQYF TGTGCCAGCAGTGACAACAACTACGAGCAGTACTTC - TRBJ2-7 TRBV9 -
CSVEDNISGSSYEQYF TGCAGCGTTGAAGATAATATAAGCGGGAGCTCCTACGAGCAGTACTTC TRBD2 TRBJ2-7 TRBV29-1 -
CASSLGELAWETQYF TGTGCCAGCAGCTTAGGAGAACTAGCGTGGGAGACCCAGTACTTC TRBD2 TRBJ2-5 TRBV11-1 once
CASSLGLGVVDTIYF TGTGCCAGCAGCTTAGGACTGGGCGTCGTGGACACCATATATTTT - TRBJ1-3 TRBV7-2 few
CASSSGRAREQFF TGTGCCAGCAGCTCAGGGAGAGCCCGGGAGCAGTTCTTC - TRBJ2-1 TRBV13 -
CATKTPRPGQETQYF TGTGCCACCAAAACCCCACGTCCCGGCCAAGAGACCCAGTACTTC - TRBJ2-5 TRBV10-3 -
CASSLDGQVPVGDNSPLHF TGTGCCAGCAGTTTAGACGGACAGGTTCCCGTGGGGGATAATTCACCCCTCCACTTT TRBD1 TRBJ1-6 TRBV27 -
CASSLVLSSYEQYF TGCGCCAGCAGCTTGGTTCTCAGCTCCTACGAGCAGTACTTC - TRBJ2-7 TRBV5-1 -
CASSPPPAGYNEQFF TGCGCCAGCAGCCCCCCCCCAGCGGGATACAATGAGCAGTTCTTC TRBD2 TRBJ2-1 TRBV4-1 -
CASSSPRGTSPPNQPQHF TGTGCCAGCAGCAGCCCACGCGGGACCTCGCCGCCTAATCAGCCCCAGCATTTT - TRBJ1-5 TRBV21-1 -
CASSSIQGAPSGANVLTF TGTGCCAGCAGCTCTATACAGGGAGCCCCCTCTGGGGCCAACGTCCTGACTTTC - TRBJ2-6 TRBV11-2 -
CASSSPGGSSYEQYF TGTGCCAGCAGTTCTCCAGGGGGCAGCTCCTACGAGCAGTACTTC TRBD1 TRBJ2-7 TRBV28 -
CASSSPGTAYEQYF TGTGCCAGCAGTTCCCCCGGGACAGCCTACGAGCAGTACTTC TRBD1 TRBJ2-7 TRBV12-3/TRBV12-4 -
CASSQDLGRRNEQFF TGCGCCAGCAGCCAAGACCTTGGGAGACGGAATGAGCAGTTCTTC - TRBJ2-1 TRBV4-1 once
CASSQGVGETQYF TGTGCCAGCAGCCAAGGGGTGGGAGAGACCCAGTACTTC - TRBJ2-5 TRBV4-2 -
CATSAPRGNYSNQPQHF TGTGCCACCAGTGCCCCACGGGGAAACTATAGCAATCAGCCCCAGCATTTT - TRBJ1-5 TRBV24-1 -
CASTGTLDDTQYF TGTGCCAGCACCGGGACTCTCGACGATACGCAGTATTTT - TRBJ2-3 TRBV5-6 once
CASSFSPLYEQYF TGTGCCAGCAGTTTTAGCCCTCTCTACGAGCAGTACTTC - TRBJ2-7 TRBV27 once
CSARDSRTGEIYEQYF TGCAGTGCTAGAGATTCCCGGACAGGGGAGATCTACGAGCAGTACTTC TRBD1 TRBJ2-7 TRBV20-1 -
CAIGEAVMNTEAFF TGTGCCATCGGGGAGGCAGTCATGAACACTGAAGCTTTCTTT - TRBJ1-1 TRBV10-3 -
CASTQRGLAYEQYF TGTGCCAGCACTCAGCGGGGGCTCGCCTACGAGCAGTACTTC TRBD2 TRBJ2-7 TRBV28 -
CAGYHMSGTNYGYTF TGTGCCGGGTACCACATGTCGGGCACTAACTATGGCTACACCTTC - TRBJ1-2 TRBV6-1 -
CASSLAPLGEKLFF TGTGCCAGCAGCTTGGCCCCACTGGGGGAAAAACTGTTTTTT - TRBJ1-4 TRBV7-8 -
CASSFDGNEQFF TGTGCCAGCAGTTTCGATGGAAATGAGCAGTTCTTC - TRBJ2-1 TRBV28 -
CASSSPPPSTTHEQFF TGTGCCAGCAGCTCTCCCCCCCCTAGCACTACCCATGAGCAGTTCTTC - TRBJ2-1 TRBV7-9 -